The clone carrying this T cell receptor (beta chain) occurred a few times. This CDR3 is 14 amino acids long. The trim removed 6 bases at V and 4 bases at J, leaving 4 bases unmatched. Germline CDR1 reads SNHLY; CDR2 reads FYNNEI. A deep-level run was used for the assay. Only in-frame clones appear in the TCRdb table, and some are missing; sequencing was by immunoSEQ multiplex PCR. The sample shows about 1.1 million clones, approximately 80% of them seen only once. The record originates from a study of shared clonotypes between healthy human individuals. Study context: Each donor had three CD4 naive, three CD4 memory, two CD8 naive and one CD8 memory plate.

What was sequenced was memory CD4+ T cells from PBMCs. As for subset: CD45RA-negative fraction. This receptor was obtained from a man aged 18 to 29 in good health. Some clones in this sample may be carry-over from other donors' samples. V gene TRBV2 combines with J gene TRBJ2-1; TRBD1 matches 9 bases. The CDR3 coding sequence is TGTGCCAGCAGCCGGGACAGGGCGTACAATGAGCAGTTCTTC. Translation: CASSRDRAYNEQFF.